Included here is one TCR beta chain sequence, with context. This sample stems from a study of blood T cell repertoires in COVID-19. Overall study context: T cells, B-cell-depleted T cells, or PBMCs supplied cDNA or gDNA.

CDR1 and CDR2 from the germline V gene are SGHNT and YYREEE (reference sequence). There are 15 residues in the CDR3. Trimming shortened V by 6 bases and J by 0 bases, and 15 bases separated the two germline ends. In the study's own analysis: Amplification of reference gene primers was used by the study to estimate nucleated cell counts. Sequencing used immunoSEQ multiplex PCR; TCRdb keeps in-frame clones, though not all of them. V, J and clone size reflect that table, while D and trimming were determined from the DNA. This table holds about 220,000 clones, 70% to 90% found once. It was during active infection that Seattle patients were enrolled and then longitudinally followed.

The rearrangement links TRBV5-4 to TRBJ1-1, with no clear D. Sequences were obtained from peripheral blood. The receptor comes from a woman aged 70 to 79 with COVID-19, enrolled during active disease. In DNA, the CDR3 is TGTGCCAGCAACCTCGATCGCAGAATGAACACTGAAGCTTTCTTT. Its translation: CASNLDRRMNTEAFF.